The clone carrying this TCR beta chain was seen more than once but under ten times. Its antigen is not known. PCR employed 60 Vbeta and 13 Jbeta primers. The method was immunoSEQ multiplex PCR; TCRdb's version includes in-frame clones alone and lacks a portion of them. The repertoire holds some 190,000 clones, with about 76% as singletons. The data belong to a study of cytomegalovirus exposure and HLA in healthy donors. The study's findings and limits: About 87% or about 30% of the time was how often most TCR beta V segments were productive, according to an earlier analysis. Sequencing probably produced one cluster of sequence variants that were highly shared.

From germline, CDR1 is SGHRS and CDR2 YFSETQ. CDR3 length: 15 residues. Losses at the gene ends were 0 bases for V and 8 bases for J; bases not matched to a gene: 6. Material for sequencing was PBMCs. The clonotype originates from a woman between 45 and 60 years old in good health and CMV-seronegative. This rearrangement joins TRBV5-1 to TRBJ1-4, with 8 bases matching TRBD1. CDR3 bases: TGCGCCAGCAGCTTGGCCGGGACAGGTGAAGAAAAACTGTTTTTT. Translating gives CASSLAGTGEEKLFF.